A selection of T cell receptor beta chains follows, all from one sample in a study of blood T cell repertoires in COVID-19. Method: immunoSEQ multiplex PCR; TCRdb's copy keeps in-frame clones and lacks some. This sample has 40,000 to 50,000 clones, with over 80% found just once. Input material: peripheral blood. The source of these receptors is a woman of 80 years or more with COVID-19, enrolled during active disease. The CDR3 runs from the conserved cysteine through the conserved F or W. The D gene is left open where the match is weak. Clone size is given for some rows only: seen once, a few or many times, or a class if the clone is expanded.

d_gene,v_gene,j_gene,abundance,CDR3aa,CDR3nt
TRBD2,TRBV5-4,TRBJ2-1,NA,CASSLGAGDYNEQFF,TGTGCCAGCAGCTTAGGAGCGGGAGACTACAATGAGCAGTTCTTC
NA,TRBV6-5,TRBJ1-2,few,CASSYSPPDRTYGYTF,TGTGCCAGCAGTTATTCTCCCCCTGACAGGACCTATGGCTACACCTTC
TRBD1,TRBV20-1,TRBJ2-7,NA,CSASRQGGTSYEQYF,TGCAGTGCTAGTCGACAGGGGGGGACTTCCTACGAGCAGTACTTC
NA,TRBV18,TRBJ1-1,NA,CASSPAMNTEAFF,TGTGCCAGCTCACCAGCTATGAACACTGAAGCTTTCTTT
TRBD2,TRBV11-2,TRBJ2-4,NA,CASSLGAGLAKNIQYF,TGTGCCAGCAGCTTAGGAGCGGGACTAGCCAAAAACATTCAGTACTTC
NA,TRBV27,TRBJ2-3,NA,CASVDNRDSYQTTQYF,TGTGCCAGCGTCGACAACCGGGACTCCTATCAAACTACGCAGTATTTT
TRBD1,TRBV10-3,TRBJ1-5,NA,CAIREQGSNQPQHF,TGTGCCATCAGGGAACAGGGGAGCAATCAGCCCCAGCATTTT
NA,TRBV5-1,TRBJ1-6,NA,CASSLWSSSYNSPLHF,TGCGCCAGCAGCTTGTGGTCGAGCTCCTATAATTCACCCCTCCACTTT
TRBD1,TRBV9,TRBJ2-7,NA,CASSVRGQGGEQYF,TGTGCCAGCAGCGTACGGGGACAGGGAGGTGAGCAGTACTTC
TRBD1,TRBV13,TRBJ1-1,NA,CASSRRDRNTEAFF,TGTGCCAGCAGCCGTCGGGACAGAAACACTGAAGCTTTCTTT
TRBD1,TRBV27,TRBJ1-2,NA,CASRPWGTGGPGGYTF,TGTGCCAGCAGACCATGGGGGACAGGGGGCCCCGGAGGCTACACCTTC
TRBD1,TRBV5-1,TRBJ1-6,NA,CASSSGQVESPLHF,TGCGCCAGCAGCTCAGGACAGGTCGAGTCACCCCTCCACTTT
NA,TRBV29-1,TRBJ1-2,NA,CSVVGLRVGGYTF,TGCAGCGTTGTAGGACTCCGGGTGGGTGGCTACACCTTC
TRBD1,TRBV6-6,TRBJ2-5,NA,CASSTARTGQETQYF,TGTGCCAGCAGCACCGCAAGGACAGGTCAAGAGACCCAGTACTTC
TRBD1,TRBV2,TRBJ2-5,few,CASSEAQGGHGDQYF,TGTGCCAGCAGTGAGGCACAGGGGGGACACGGGGACCAGTACTTC
TRBD1,TRBV28,TRBJ1-2,NA,CASSTTGGYGYTF,TGTGCCAGCAGTACCACAGGGGGCTATGGCTACACCTTC
NA,TRBV7-2,TRBJ1-5,NA,CASSLGNPGQPQHF,TGTGCCAGCAGCTTAGGAAACCCGGGACAGCCCCAGCATTTT
NA,TRBV18,TRBJ1-1,NA,CASSPRTEYTEAFF,TGTGCCAGCTCACCACGGACAGAATACACTGAAGCTTTCTTT
NA,TRBV30,TRBJ1-2,medium-sized,CAWSLGNYGYTF,TGTGCCTGGAGTCTTGGCAACTATGGCTACACCTTC
TRBD1,TRBV5-1,TRBJ1-1,NA,CASSLDRGRLNTEAFF,TGCGCCAGCAGCCTAGACAGGGGGCGCCTGAACACTGAAGCTTTCTTT
TRBD2,TRBV7-9,TRBJ2-7,NA,CASRGLAGNEQYF,TGTGCCAGCAGAGGACTAGCGGGAAACGAGCAGTACTTC
NA,TRBV7-2,TRBJ2-7,NA,CASSLEGRSYEQYF,TGTGCCAGCAGCTTAGAAGGGAGATCCTACGAGCAGTACTTC
NA,TRBV18,TRBJ1-4,NA,CASSLNGRNNEKLFF,TGTGCCAGCTCACTAAATGGCAGGAACAATGAAAAACTGTTTTTT
NA,TRBV5-6,TRBJ1-3,NA,CASSLRLGGFPFSGNTIYF,TGTGCCAGCAGCTTGAGGCTCGGAGGCTTCCCTTTCTCTGGAAACACCATATATTTT
TRBD1,TRBV19,TRBJ1-2,NA,CASRNRGPEGYTF,TGTGCCAGTAGAAACAGGGGCCCAGAGGGCTACACCTTC
NA,TRBV5-1,TRBJ2-1,NA,CASSFRTGVFLYSYNEQFF,TGCGCCAGCAGCTTCCGTACGGGAGTTTTCCTATATTCCTACAATGAGCAGTTCTTC
NA,TRBV29-1,TRBJ1-5,NA,CSVVDPGSNQPQHF,TGCAGCGTTGTAGACCCCGGGAGCAATCAGCCCCAGCATTTT
TRBD1,TRBV4-2,TRBJ2-5,NA,CASSHYGRTGVGETQYF,TGTGCCAGCAGCCATTACGGAAGGACAGGGGTTGGGGAGACCCAGTACTTC
TRBD1,TRBV6-4,TRBJ1-2,NA,CASSPNPVGGAYGYTF,TGTGCCAGCAGTCCCAACCCAGTAGGGGGCGCATATGGCTACACCTTC
TRBD1,TRBV14,TRBJ1-4,few,CASSQAGTGRDEKLFF,TGTGCCAGCAGCCAGGCGGGGACAGGACGGGACGAAAAACTGTTTTTT
NA,TRBV29-1,TRBJ1-1,NA,CSVVSAGNTEAFF,TGCAGCGTGGTCTCCGCGGGGAACACTGAAGCTTTCTTT
TRBD1,TRBV5-1,TRBJ2-7,once,CASSYPTGGYEQYF,TGCGCCAGCAGCTACCCGACAGGGGGATACGAGCAGTACTTC
NA,TRBV9,TRBJ1-1,NA,CASSDIREMNTEAFF,TGTGCCAGCAGCGATATCAGGGAAATGAACACTGAAGCTTTCTTT
TRBD1,TRBV28,TRBJ1-4,NA,CASSFFGRGPATNEKLFF,TGTGCCAGCAGTTTTTTCGGCAGGGGGCCCGCAACTAATGAAAAACTGTTTTTT
NA,TRBV29-1,TRBJ2-1,NA,CSVQKPGLSLMDEQFF,TGCAGCGTTCAAAAACCGGGACTTTCCCTTATGGATGAGCAGTTCTTC
NA,TRBV5-4,TRBJ2-1,NA,CASSVDSNEQFF,TGTGCCAGCAGCGTAGACAGTAATGAGCAGTTCTTC
TRBD2,TRBV2,TRBJ2-1,NA,CASSVGGGARYNEQFF,TGTGCCAGCAGTGTTGGGGGGGGAGCGCGGTACAATGAGCAGTTCTTC